This is a list of T cell receptor beta chains from one sample in a study of cytomegalovirus exposure and HLA in healthy donors. Repertoires were generated with immunoSEQ multiplex PCR, while TCRdb's copy carries only in-frame clones and drops some. In the table there are about 130,000 clones, approximately 80% of which are singletons. The specimen sequenced was PBMCs. The source of these receptors is a man under 40 in good health and CMV-seronegative. Both conserved end residues are part of each CDR3. D genes are given only for firm matches. Not all rows give a size; the values are once, few, many and, for expanded clones, a class.

TRBV28	TRBD1	TRBJ2-7	NA	CASRTGGAYEQYF	TGTGCCAGCAGAACAGGGGGCGCCTACGAGCAGTACTTC
TRBV30	NA	TRBJ2-6	once	CAREGANVLTF	TGTGCCCGCGAGGGGGCCAACGTCCTGACTTTC
TRBV27	NA	TRBJ2-3	NA	CASRSGYSTDTQYF	TGTGCCAGCAGATCCGGGTATAGCACAGATACGCAGTATTTT
TRBV6-5	NA	TRBJ1-2	NA	CASSLNLGLAGGYTF	TGTGCCAGCAGTCTTAACCTAGGACTCGCGGGGGGCTACACCTTC
TRBV6-1	NA	TRBJ1-5	NA	CASILSSGNQPQHF	TGTGCCAGCATTCTTTCTTCAGGGAATCAGCCCCAGCATTTT
TRBV7-2	NA	TRBJ2-3	NA	CASSLVSVRYTDTQYF	TGTGCCAGCAGCTTAGTGTCCGTCAGATACACAGATACGCAGTATTTT
TRBV27	NA	TRBJ2-7	NA	CASATIDNLDEQYF	TGTGCCAGCGCCACCATCGACAACCTTGACGAGCAGTACTTC
TRBV5-1	NA	TRBJ2-5	NA	CASSLREQETQYF	TGCGCCAGCAGCTTGAGGGAGCAAGAGACCCAGTACTTC
TRBV28	TRBD2	TRBJ2-5	NA	CASSGTIRETQYF	TGTGCCAGCAGCGGGACTATTCGAGAGACCCAGTACTTC
TRBV10-2	NA	TRBJ2-2	NA	CASRPSRVVAGELFF	TGCGCCAGCAGGCCCTCCAGGGTAGTGGCCGGGGAGCTGTTTTTT
TRBV28	TRBD1	TRBJ2-7	NA	CASLPPGQPYEQYF	TGTGCCAGTCTCCCCCCGGGACAGCCCTACGAGCAGTACTTC
TRBV29-1	TRBD2	TRBJ2-3	NA	CSEGRADTDTQYF	TGCAGCGAAGGGAGGGCCGACACAGATACGCAGTATTTT
TRBV18	NA	TRBJ2-1	NA	CASSPSQETYNEQFF	TGTGCCAGCTCACCGTCACAGGAGACCTACAATGAGCAGTTCTTC
TRBV19	NA	TRBJ1-5	NA	CASSTGAYQPQHF	TGTGCCAGTAGTACCGGAGCTTATCAGCCCCAGCATTTT
TRBV6-5	TRBD2	TRBJ2-1	NA	CASSPTSGGGQFF	TGTGCTAGCAGCCCTACTAGCGGGGGAGGTCAGTTCTTC
TRBV2	TRBD1	TRBJ1-4	NA	CASEEGQVGGEKLFF	TGTGCCAGCGAAGAGGGACAGGTCGGGGGTGAAAAACTGTTTTTT
TRBV11-2	NA	TRBJ2-7	few	CASSFRSEQYF	TGTGCCAGCAGCTTTAGGAGCGAGCAGTACTTC